This entry features one TCR beta chain sequence. These data are taken from a study of blood T cell repertoires in COVID-19. Study in general: The cDNA or gDNA used as material had been derived from T cells, B-cell-depleted T cells, or PBMCs.

As originally analysed: Nucleated cell counts were estimated from reference gene primer amplification. Sequenced by immunoSEQ multiplex PCR; TCRdb stores in-frame clones only, minus some. The V and J calls and clone size come from that table; D and trimming were worked out from the DNA. The table has about 270,000 clones, more than 80% seen once. The study recruited people aged roughly 18 to 95 years across about two dozen US areas. Participant-reported clinical history was the basis for cohort assignment. Trimming took 2 bases from V and 6 from J, leaving 8 bases between them. The V gene's germline CDR1 is LNHDA and CDR2 SQIVND (reference sequence). The CDR3 contains 13 residues.

The chain carries TRBV19 and TRBJ2-1; D remains ambiguous. Sequencing was done on a sample of PBMCs or T cells enriched from blood (not recorded which). The clonotype was recovered from a woman younger than 35 who had recovered from COVID-19. The CDR3 coding sequence is TGTGCCAGTAGTATAACACATCGCAATGAGCAGTTCTTC. Translating it yields CASSITHRNEQFF.